The 24 T cell receptor beta chains reported below all come from one sample, sequenced in a study of cytomegalovirus exposure and HLA in healthy donors. 60 Vbeta and 13 Jbeta primers were used in PCR. Data came from immunoSEQ multiplex PCR; TCRdb stores just in-frame clones and leaves some out. The sample includes 160,000 or so clones, around 77% of them seen just once. Sequencing was done on a sample of PBMCs. The receptors stem from a man younger than 45 in good health and CMV-seropositive.

In DNA, the CDR3 is TGTGCCAGCAGCCAGACACAGAGCTCCTACGAGCAGTACTTC. It specifies CASSQTQSSYEQYF. The chain employs TRBV7-9 and TRBJ2-7; D uncertain. V gave up 5 bases and J gave up 0 bases, with 11 bases separating them. Germline CDR1 is SEHNR and CDR2 is FQNEAQ (reference sequence). The CDR3 contains 14 residues.

V is TRBV7-2 and J is TRBJ2-7, with D maybe TRBD1 (6 bases). The germline gives CDR1 SGHTA, CDR2 FQGNSA. Trimming removed 3 bases from V and 3 bases from J, with 9 bases in between. This CDR3 has 13 residues. The CDR3 region is CASSFPGVYEQYF. The CDR3 nucleotides are TGTGCCAGCAGCTTCCCAGGGGTCTACGAGCAGTACTTC.

The chain uses TRBV4-1 and TRBJ2-7, with 7 bases identical to TRBD1. J was trimmed by 2 bases and V by 2 bases; bases with no gene match: 3. CDR1 and CDR2 from the germline V gene are MGHRA and YSYEKL. The CDR3 runs 14 residues. CDR3 loop: CASSQRQGTYEQYF. CDR3 nucleotides: TGCGCCAGCAGCCAAAGACAGGGAACCTACGAGCAGTACTTC.

The chain carries TRBV5-4 and TRBJ1-2; unclear D gene. V lost 4 bases, J lost 2 bases, and 12 bases lay in between. Germline lookup yields CDR1 SGHNT and CDR2 YYREEE (reference sequence). The CDR3 covers 14 residues. The chain's CDR3 is CASSPEVGNYGYTF. In DNA, the CDR3 is TGTGCCAGCAGCCCGGAGGTAGGGAACTATGGCTACACCTTC. Filled out from reference TRBV5-4 and TRBJ1-2, the complete variable domain reads ETGVTQSPTHLIKTRGQQVTLRCSSQSGHNTVSWYQQALGQGPQFIFQYYREEENGRGNFPPRFSGLQFPNYSSELNVNALELDDSALYLCASSPEVGNYGYTFGSGTRLTVV.

V and J are TRBV14 and TRBJ1-1; D is undetermined. From germline, CDR1 is SGHDN and CDR2 FVKESK. CDR3 size: 14 residues. V was trimmed by 4 bases and J by 3 bases, leaving 12 bases between them. CDR3 bases: TGTGCCAGCAGCCGTTGGACTTTCGACACTGAAGCTTTCTTT. It yields the protein CASSRWTFDTEAFF.

The V call is TRBV12-5, the J call TRBJ1-2; 9 positions match TRBD1. CDR1 and CDR2 (germline): LGHNT, FRNRAP. CDR3 length: 16 residues. Trimming took 6 bases from V and 0 from J; bases not matched to a gene: 8. Here the CDR3 reads CASGERDRATNYGYTF. Here the CDR3 DNA reads TGTGCTAGTGGAGAGCGGGACAGGGCTACTAACTATGGCTACACCTTC. The variable domain in full, completed from reference TRBV12-5 and TRBJ1-2, reads DARVTQTPRHKVTEMGQEVTMRCQPILGHNTVFWYRQTMMQGLELLAYFRNRAPLDDSGMPKDRFSAEMPDATLATLKIQPSEPRDSAVYFCASGERDRATNYGYTFGSGTRLTVV.

This clone was picked up a small number of times. The chain couples TRBV30 to TRBJ1-2; a weak D match, TRBD1 (5 bases). The CDR3 has 11 amino acids. V lost 5 bases and J lost 6, with 10 bases in between. Germline CDR1 and CDR2: GTSNPN and SVGIG (reference sequence). The CDR3 nucleotides are TGTGCCTGGGGCCTAGGGGATGGCTACACCTTC. It yields the protein CAWGLGDGYTF.

This chain joins TRBV10-3 and TRBJ2-7, with TRBD2 matching over 11 bases. The trim removed 0 bases at V and 2 bases at J, leaving 9 bases unmatched. The CDR3 extends over 18 amino acids. The germline V gene has CDR1 ENHRY and CDR2 SYGVKD. CDR3 in DNA: TGTGCCATCAGTGAGTCTAGCGGGGGGGCCACGAACCCCTACGAGCAGTACTTC. Its translation is CAISESSGGATNPYEQYF.

Concerning this clone itself: An end of the junction does not agree with germline; a read error may underlie this. The sample holds other DNA sequences that translate to the same CDR3. The chain joins TRBV30 to TRBJ1-6, with 7 bases lining up with TRBD1. Per germline, CDR1 GTSNPN and CDR2 SVGIG (reference sequence). The CDR3 spans 14 residues. The CDR3: CAWSATGTTSPLHF. The CDR3, as DNA: TGCGCCTGGAGCGCGACAGGGACGACTTCACCCCTCCACTTT.

This clone turned up a few times. This chain joins TRBV5-1 and TRBJ2-2; TRBD2 aligns across 7 bases. CDR1 and CDR2 from the germline V gene are SGHRS and YFSETQ. The V and J ends lost 0 bases and 4 bases, in that order; junction bases with no gene match: 3. The CDR3 extends over 15 amino acids. This chain's CDR3 is CASSLDWGGTGELFF. CDR3 nucleotides: TGCGCCAGCAGCTTGGATTGGGGGGGCACCGGGGAGCTGTTTTTT. Variable domain in full (rest from reference TRBV5-1 and TRBJ2-2): KAGVTQTPRYLIKTRGQQVTLSCSPISGHRSVSWYQQTPGQGLQFLFEYFSETQRNKGNFPGRFSGRQFSNSRSEMNVSTLELGDSALYLCASSLDWGGTGELFFGEGSRLTVL.

This clone occurred a few times. The chain combines TRBV6-1 with TRBJ1-6; 8 positions match TRBD1. The CDR3 is made up of 16 amino acids. Germline V CDR1 and CDR2: MNHNS, SASEGT. Trimming at V came to 3 bases and at J to 7 bases, leaving 8 bases not matched to a gene. The CDR3 is CASSDQDRAENSPLHF. The CDR3 DNA reads as TGTGCCAGCAGTGACCAGGACAGGGCAGAAAATTCACCCCTCCACTTT.

This chain connects TRBV2 to TRBJ2-1; 11 bases match TRBD2. The J segment lost 4 bases and the V segment lost 5 bases, leaving 4 bases of the junction unmatched. CDR1 is SNHLY, CDR2 FYNNEI, per germline. The CDR3 totals 15 residues. In DNA, the CDR3 is TGTGCCAGCAGTTCTAGCGGGGGGTTTTACAATGAGCAGTTCTTC. It encodes CASSSSGGFYNEQFF.

This clone came up a few times. The chain links TRBV30 to TRBJ2-5; the D gene is possibly TRBD2 (6 bases). The germline V and J ends were trimmed by 0 bases and 9 bases, with 11 bases remaining between them. From germline, CDR1 is GTSNPN and CDR2 SVGIG (reference sequence). This CDR3 is 12 amino acids long. Here the CDR3 DNA reads TGTGCCTGGAGTGTCCGAGGGAGGTCCCAGTACTTC. Encoded protein: CAWSVRGRSQYF.

Comments on this clone: Other DNA sequences of this sample code for an identical CDR3. The rearrangement joins TRBV13 to TRBJ2-7, with TRBD2 matching over 8 bases. Unmatched junction bases numbered 6, after V lost 5 bases and J lost 6 bases. Germline values: CDR1 PRHDT, CDR2 FYEKMQ (reference sequence). The CDR3 totals 13 residues. The CDR3 spells CASSPGGGGEQYF. CDR3 nucleotides: TGTGCCAGCAGCCCCGGGGGGGGCGGCGAGCAGTACTTC. The full variable domain, with the rest looked up from reference TRBV13 and TRBJ2-7, is AAGVIQSPRHLIKEKRETATLKCYPIPRHDTVYWYQQGPGQDPQFLISFYEKMQSDKGSIPDRFSAQQFSDYHSELNMSSLELGDSALYFCASSPGGGGEQYFGPGTRLTVT.

The count of this clone is one. V is TRBV30 and J is TRBJ1-3; D is uncertain. Trimming pared 4 bases from V and 0 bases from J, leaving 7 bases between. The CDR3 extends over 13 amino acids. The germline V gene has CDR1 GTSNPN and CDR2 SVGIG (reference sequence). The CDR3 is CAWNGISGNTIYF. For the CDR3, the DNA is TGTGCCTGGAACGGGATCTCTGGAAACACCATATATTTT.

This chain connects TRBV2 to TRBJ2-1; weak D call: TRBD1 (5 bases). This CDR3 region has 13 residues. V was shortened by 7 bases and J by 6 bases, with 13 bases between the two germline ends. The germline CDR1 and CDR2 sequences are SNHLY and FYNNEI. The CDR3 DNA reads as TGTGCCAGCAATGCAGGGTCGGGCAATGAGCAGTTCTTC. This encodes CASNAGSGNEQFF.

The chain carries TRBV5-4 and TRBJ2-3, with 7 positions matching TRBD1. V lost 2 bases to trimming and J lost 4 bases; unmatched junction nucleotides: 4. This CDR3 is 14 amino acids long. CDR1 is SGHNT, CDR2 YYREEE, per germline (reference sequence). The CDR3 DNA sequence: TGTGCCAGCAGCTTCAGACAGGGAGCAGATACGCAGTATTTT. Translated, it gives CASSFRQGADTQYF.

The J gene is TRBJ2-3, the V gene TRBV5-1, with TRBD1 matching 7 bases. V was pared by 0 bases and J by 4 bases, with 8 bases of the junction left unmatched. This CDR3 contains 16 residues. Germline V gene sequence: CDR1 SGHRS, CDR2 YFSETQ. The CDR3 sequence: CASSLETGLVADTQYF. In DNA, the CDR3 is TGCGCCAGCAGCTTGGAGACAGGGTTAGTGGCAGATACGCAGTATTTT.

The chain joins TRBV5-1 to TRBJ2-2; D is perhaps TRBD1 (5 bases). Germline values: CDR1 SGHRS, CDR2 YFSETQ. With 0 bases removed from V and 1 base from J, the gap between germline ends came to 10 bases. The CDR3 extends over 16 amino acids. The chain's CDR3 is CASSLEGDMNTGELFF. CDR3 nucleotides: TGCGCCAGCAGCTTGGAAGGGGATATGAACACCGGGGAGCTGTTTTTT.

V gene TRBV7-2 combines with J gene TRBJ2-2; weak D call: TRBD2 (5 bases). Deletions cut 5 bases from V and 5 bases from J, with 9 bases between. The CDR3 loop spans 13 amino acids. Germline CDR1 SGHTA, CDR2 FQGNSA. The CDR3 spells CASSAGPTGELFF. The CDR3 coding sequence is TGTGCCAGCAGCGCGGGTCCTACCGGGGAGCTGTTTTTT.

The chain is built from TRBV6-4 and TRBJ1-4; 9 positions match TRBD1. Germline V gives CDR1 MRHNA, CDR2 SNTAGT. The length of the CDR3 is 15 residues. J lost 5 bases, V lost 7 bases, and 8 bases had no gene match. Written as DNA, the CDR3 is TGTGCCAGCAACAAAACAGGGGGCGTCAATGAAAAACTGTTTTTT. The encoded protein is CASNKTGGVNEKLFF.

The chain combines TRBV29-1 with TRBJ2-3; possible D gene TRBD1, 5 bases. Germline assignment: CDR1 SQVTM and CDR2 ANQGSEA. The CDR3 is 14 amino acids. Trimming shortened V by 7 bases and J by 0 bases, and 14 bases separated the two germline ends. CDR3 in DNA: TGCAGCGCTGACCCCGCAGGGAGCACAGATACGCAGTATTTT. Translating gives CSADPAGSTDTQYF.

This chain uses TRBV6-1 with TRBJ2-7; a possible D gene is TRBD2 (5 bases). The CDR3 is 14 amino acids. Trimming removed 4 bases at V and 4 bases at J, with 14 bases between. The germline gives CDR1 MNHNS, CDR2 SASEGT. The CDR3: CASSVSRSGYEQYF. The CDR3 DNA reads TGTGCCAGCAGTGTCTCTAGGTCGGGGTACGAGCAGTACTTC.

The chain recombines TRBV7-9 with TRBJ2-7, with no clear D. Trimming shortened V by 5 bases and J by 6 bases, and 11 bases separated the two germline ends. The CDR3 length is 12 residues. The germline V gene encodes CDR1 SEHNR and CDR2 FQNEAQ (reference sequence). CDR3 sequence: CASSPPTPEQYF. DNA for the CDR3: TGTGCCAGCAGCCCCCCAACTCCCGAGCAGTACTTC.